These 2 T cell receptor beta chains came from one sample sequenced in a study of T cell repertoires in cytomegalovirus infection. TCRdb redid the calling of the reads with MiXCR, one entry per CDR3 protein. The table records some 900,000 distinct CDR3 sequences, 32% of them present only once. Their specific antigens are unknown. The sequencing used cultured CD8+ T cells from PBMCs, collected from culture after CMV antigen stimulation. The source of these receptors is a human donor in good health (CMV status not recorded). Some clones in this sample may be carry-over from other donors' samples.

The chain carries TRBV27 and TRBJ2-1, with 11 nucleotides matching TRBD2. The germline V gene has CDR1 MNHEY and CDR2 SMNVEV (reference sequence). V lost 4 bases and J lost 6; bases outside the gene matches: 8. CDR3 length: 16 residues. The CDR3 bases are TGTGCCAGCAGTTCCCTAGCGGGGGGCGAGGGCAATGAGCAGTTCTTC. It yields the protein CASSSLAGGEGNEQFF.

The CDR3 is CASRTGEFGSPLHF. The DNA for the CDR3 is TGTGCCAGCAGAACAGGGGAGTTTGGGTCACCCCTCCACTTT. The chain couples TRBV6-5 to TRBJ1-6; 7 bases agree with TRBD1. This CDR3 is 14 amino acids long. V was pared by 6 bases and J by 10 bases, with 9 bases of the junction left unmatched. Germline values: CDR1 MNHEY, CDR2 SVGAGI.